This T cell receptor (beta chain) was identified in a study of blood T cell repertoires in COVID-19. Background on the study: There were acute and convalescent COVID-19 samples, and they came from the United States, Italy and Spain.

Per the original data handling: The assay estimated nucleated cells by amplifying reference gene primers. Here immunoSEQ multiplex PCR was the method, and the copy in TCRdb shows in-frame clones only, minus some. V, J and clone size derive from that table, while D and trimming were established from the DNA sequence. The table shows over 250,000 clones, with around 87% occurring only once. From germline, CDR1 is SGHNT and CDR2 YENEEA. Germline trimming cut 3 bases from V and 7 bases from J; bases unmatched to any gene: 3. The CDR3 has 12 amino acids. Participants, about 18 to 95 years old, spanned some 23 US areas. Clinical histories supplied by participants themselves formed the basis of cohort assignment.

This receptor was obtained from a woman between 25 and 40 years old who had recovered from COVID-19. The sequenced sample was PBMCs or T cells enriched from blood (not recorded which). J is TRBJ2-7 and V is TRBV11-3, with 7 positions matching TRBD1. CDR3 region: CASSLGQREQYF. The CDR3 DNA sequence: TGTGCCAGCAGCTTGGGACAGCGGGAGCAGTACTTC.